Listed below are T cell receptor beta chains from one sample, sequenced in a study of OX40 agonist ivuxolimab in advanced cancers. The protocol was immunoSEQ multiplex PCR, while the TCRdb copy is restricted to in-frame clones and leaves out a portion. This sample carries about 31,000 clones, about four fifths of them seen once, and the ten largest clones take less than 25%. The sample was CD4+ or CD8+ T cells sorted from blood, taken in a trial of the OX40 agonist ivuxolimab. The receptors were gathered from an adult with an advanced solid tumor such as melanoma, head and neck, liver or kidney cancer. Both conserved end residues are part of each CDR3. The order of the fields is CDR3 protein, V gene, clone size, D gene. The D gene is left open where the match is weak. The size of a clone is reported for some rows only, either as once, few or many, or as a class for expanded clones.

CDR3 protein: CASRASGKLDTQYF; V gene: TRBV6-1; clone size: NA; D gene: TRBD2
CDR3 protein: CSVALSGNQPQHF; V gene: TRBV29-1; clone size: few; D gene: NA
CDR3 protein: CASSLSLTNEKLFF; V gene: TRBV5-4; clone size: NA; D gene: NA
CDR3 protein: CASSLGGTPAETQYF; V gene: TRBV5-1; clone size: NA; D gene: NA
CDR3 protein: CASSPGRSHEKLFF; V gene: TRBV6-6; clone size: NA; D gene: NA
CDR3 protein: CASSPDRGGPSNTEAFF; V gene: TRBV18; clone size: NA; D gene: TRBD1
CDR3 protein: CASSSQGSVTEAFF; V gene: TRBV7-6; clone size: NA; D gene: NA
CDR3 protein: CASSEPGTGREKLFF; V gene: TRBV28; clone size: NA; D gene: TRBD1
CDR3 protein: CASSAGQGKNIQYF; V gene: TRBV5-1; clone size: NA; D gene: TRBD1
CDR3 protein: CASGDSSGNTIYF; V gene: TRBV6-1; clone size: few; D gene: TRBD1
CDR3 protein: CASRHGDEQYF; V gene: TRBV5-6; clone size: NA; D gene: NA
CDR3 protein: CASSVAHGGYNEQFF; V gene: TRBV6-1; clone size: once; D gene: NA
CDR3 protein: CASSTRAPSEQYF; V gene: TRBV19; clone size: NA; D gene: NA
CDR3 protein: CASSPRGGRASEDTQYF; V gene: TRBV4-2; clone size: NA; D gene: TRBD2
CDR3 protein: CASSLYDTQYF; V gene: TRBV5-4; clone size: NA; D gene: NA
CDR3 protein: CASSSYEQYF; V gene: TRBV7-2; clone size: NA; D gene: NA
CDR3 protein: CATSRGNLAKNIQYF; V gene: TRBV15; clone size: once; D gene: NA
CDR3 protein: CASSQDRQGIYGYTF; V gene: TRBV4-2; clone size: few; D gene: TRBD1
CDR3 protein: CAYNPGGVWNQPQHF; V gene: TRBV30; clone size: NA; D gene: NA
CDR3 protein: CASSTRPTGSLNIQYF; V gene: TRBV19; clone size: NA; D gene: TRBD1
CDR3 protein: CASRRTGTEAFF; V gene: TRBV19; clone size: NA; D gene: TRBD1
CDR3 protein: CASSKGEGQPQHF; V gene: TRBV19; clone size: NA; D gene: NA
CDR3 protein: CASSEDGRGAYNEQFF; V gene: TRBV2; clone size: NA; D gene: TRBD2
CDR3 protein: CASSEVGNTEAFF; V gene: TRBV6-5; clone size: NA; D gene: NA
CDR3 protein: CSATTGWGTGELFF; V gene: TRBV29-1; clone size: NA; D gene: TRBD1